Following are 7 T cell receptor beta chains from one sample sequenced in a study of blood T cells in healthy people across ages. A J-beta primer mix and a sample-barcoded 5' primer were used in a second PCR of about 7 to 12 cycles. Via MiXCR, TCRdb re-called the 5' RACE reads, giving one row per CDR3 protein. The sample consists of approximately 800,000 distinct CDR3 sequences, around 62% of them appearing once. Sequenced material: blood. These receptors originate from a man in his thirties or forties in good health.

This clonotype was found many times. The rearrangement uses TRBV7-6 and TRBJ2-3; D perhaps matches TRBD2 (6 bases). Trimming stripped 7 bases from V and 3 bases from J, with 20 bases between. Looked up from germline, CDR1 is SGHVS and CDR2 is FNYEAQ. The CDR3 consists of 16 residues. This CDR3 is CASTLLASDGTDTQYF. CDR3 in DNA: TGTGCCAGCACCCTACTAGCCTCCGATGGAACAGATACGCAGTATTTT. The full variable domain, with the rest looked up from reference TRBV7-6 and TRBJ2-3, is GAGVSQSPRYKVTKRGQDVALRCDPISGHVSLYWYRQALGQGPEFLTYFNYEAQQDKSGLPNDRFSAERPEGSISTLTIQRTEQRDSAMYRCASTLLASDGTDTQYFGPGTRLTVL.

This clonotype was picked up many times. The V gene is TRBV7-2, the J gene TRBJ2-7, with TRBD1 matching 7 bases. There are 16 residues in the CDR3. Germline values: CDR1 SGHTA, CDR2 FQGNSA. V shed 0 bases, J shed 2 bases, and the junction held 7 bases outside the gene matches. The CDR3 DNA reads as TGTGCCAGCAGCTTAGCCCCGGGACAGCGAACCTACGAGCAGTACTTC. Its protein is CASSLAPGQRTYEQYF.

As regards this clonotype: The junction does not match germline at one end; this may be a read error. The chain joins TRBV7-9 to TRBJ2-6; D is perhaps TRBD1 or TRBD2 (5 bases each). Germline V CDR1 and CDR2: SEHNR, FQNEAQ (reference sequence). There are 14 residues in the CDR3. The CDR3 coding sequence is TGTGCCAGCCGGGAAGGCTCTGGGGCCAACGTCTTGACTTTC. It is translated as CASREGSGANVLTF.

The rearrangement links TRBV20-1 to TRBJ2-7; D call uncertain. Germline CDR1 is DFQATT and CDR2 is SNEGSKA (reference sequence). V gave up 5 bases and J gave up 4 bases, with 6 bases separating them. This CDR3 spans 10 amino acids. The chain's CDR3 is CSAQSYEQYF. The CDR3 nucleotides read TGCAGTGCTCAGTCGTACGAGCAGTACTTC.

The chain carries TRBV12-3 or TRBV12-4 and TRBJ1-2; 9 bases agree with TRBD1. CDR3 length equals 15 residues. V lost 2 bases to trimming and J lost 4 bases; unmatched junction nucleotides: 5. CDR3 protein: CASSLRTGGVYGYTF. CDR3 in DNA: TGTGCCAGCAGTTTACGAACAGGGGGCGTCTATGGCTACACCTTC.

The chain carries TRBV5-1 and TRBJ2-3, with no clear D. Germline V gene lookup returns CDR1 SGHRS and CDR2 YFSETQ. V gave up 4 bases and J gave up 2 bases, with 11 bases separating them. This CDR3 spans 14 amino acids. The CDR3 here is CASSPDGPTDTQYF. The CDR3 coding sequence is TGCGCCAGCAGCCCGGACGGGCCCACAGATACGCAGTATTTT.

This clonotype was detected only once. The chain's CDR3 is CASSPHRLAANTGELFF. Here the CDR3 DNA reads TGTGCCAGCAGCCCCCACCGGCTAGCGGCGAACACCGGGGAGCTGTTTTTT. The rearrangement joins TRBV21-1 to TRBJ2-2; TRBD2, the table's D call, lacks a check against the DNA. TRBV21-1 is shown as a pseudogene. The length of the CDR3 is 17 residues.